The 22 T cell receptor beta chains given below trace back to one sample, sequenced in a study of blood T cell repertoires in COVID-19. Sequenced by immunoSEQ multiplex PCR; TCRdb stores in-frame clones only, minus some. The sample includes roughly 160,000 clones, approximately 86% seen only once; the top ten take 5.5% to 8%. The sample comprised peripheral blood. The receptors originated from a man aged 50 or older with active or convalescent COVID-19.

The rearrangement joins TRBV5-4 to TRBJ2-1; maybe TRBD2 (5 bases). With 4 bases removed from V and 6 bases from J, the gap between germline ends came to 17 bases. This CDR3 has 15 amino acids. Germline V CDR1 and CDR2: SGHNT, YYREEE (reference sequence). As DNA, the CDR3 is TGTGCCAGCAGCAGGTGGCGGGCGGGCTCCAATGAGCAGTTCTTC. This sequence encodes CASSRWRAGSNEQFF. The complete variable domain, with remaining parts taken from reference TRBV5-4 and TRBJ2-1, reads ETGVTQSPTHLIKTRGQQVTLRCSSQSGHNTVSWYQQALGQGPQFIFQYYREEENGRGNFPPRFSGLQFPNYSSELNVNALELDDSALYLCASSRWRAGSNEQFFGPGTRLTVL.

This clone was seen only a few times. As DNA, the CDR3 is TGTGCCAGCTCACTTGACAGTGATTACCGTGAAGCTTTCTTT. Its translation is CASSLDSDYREAFF. The chain employs TRBV18 and TRBJ1-1, with D perhaps TRBD1 (5 bases). There are 14 residues in the CDR3. The V gene's germline CDR1 is KGHSH and CDR2 LQKENI. The V and J ends lost 4 bases and 7 bases respectively, with 16 bases between them.

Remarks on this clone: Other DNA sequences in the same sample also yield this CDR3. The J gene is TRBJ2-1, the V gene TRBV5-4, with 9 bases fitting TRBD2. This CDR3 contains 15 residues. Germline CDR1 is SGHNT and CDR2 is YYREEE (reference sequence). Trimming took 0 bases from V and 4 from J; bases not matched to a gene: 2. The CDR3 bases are TGTGCCAGCAGCTTGGGGGCGGGAGGGTACAATGAGCAGTTCTTC. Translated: CASSLGAGGYNEQFF. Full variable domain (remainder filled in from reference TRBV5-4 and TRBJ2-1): ETGVTQSPTHLIKTRGQQVTLRCSSQSGHNTVSWYQQALGQGPQFIFQYYREEENGRGNFPPRFSGLQFPNYSSELNVNALELDDSALYLCASSLGAGGYNEQFFGPGTRLTVL.

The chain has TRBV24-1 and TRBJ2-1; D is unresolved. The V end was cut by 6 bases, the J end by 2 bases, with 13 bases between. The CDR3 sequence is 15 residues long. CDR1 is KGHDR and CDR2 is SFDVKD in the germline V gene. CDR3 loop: CATSSLEGAYNEQFF. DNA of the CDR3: TGTGCCACCAGTTCCCTCGAAGGAGCCTACAATGAGCAGTTCTTC.

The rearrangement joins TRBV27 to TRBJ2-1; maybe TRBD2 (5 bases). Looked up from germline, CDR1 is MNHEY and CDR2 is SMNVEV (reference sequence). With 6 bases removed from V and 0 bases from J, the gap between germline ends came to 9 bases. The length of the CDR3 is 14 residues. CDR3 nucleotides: TGTGCCAGCAGGGACTTCAGCTCCTACAATGAGCAGTTCTTC. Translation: CASRDFSSYNEQFF.

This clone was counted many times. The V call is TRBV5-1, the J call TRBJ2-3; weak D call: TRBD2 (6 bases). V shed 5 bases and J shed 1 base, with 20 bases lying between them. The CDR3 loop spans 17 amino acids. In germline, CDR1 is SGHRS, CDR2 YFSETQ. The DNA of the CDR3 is TGCGCCAGCAGACCCACCGGGCATACGGGGGGCACAGATACGCAGTATTTT. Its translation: CASRPTGHTGGTDTQYF.

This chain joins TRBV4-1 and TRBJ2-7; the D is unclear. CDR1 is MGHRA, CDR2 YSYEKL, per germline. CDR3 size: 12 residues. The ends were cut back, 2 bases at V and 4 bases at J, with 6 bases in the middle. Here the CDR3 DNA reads TGCGCCAGCAGCCAACGAGAATACGAGCAGTACTTC. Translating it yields CASSQREYEQYF.

The CDR3 DNA reads as TGTGCCTTTAATACTCGGGGCAATCAGCCCCAGCATTTT. As protein: CAFNTRGNQPQHF. The J gene is TRBJ1-5, the V gene TRBV30; D unresolved. Germline V gene lookup returns CDR1 GTSNPN and CDR2 SVGIG (reference sequence). The CDR3 is 13 residues long. The V end lost 7 bases, the J end lost 2 bases, and 12 bases lay between the germline ends.

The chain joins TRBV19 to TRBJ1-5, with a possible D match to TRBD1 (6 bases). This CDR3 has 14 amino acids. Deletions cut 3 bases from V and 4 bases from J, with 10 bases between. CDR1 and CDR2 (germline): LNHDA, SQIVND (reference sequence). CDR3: CASSIPGANQPQHF. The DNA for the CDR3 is TGTGCCAGTAGTATTCCAGGGGCTAATCAGCCCCAGCATTTT.

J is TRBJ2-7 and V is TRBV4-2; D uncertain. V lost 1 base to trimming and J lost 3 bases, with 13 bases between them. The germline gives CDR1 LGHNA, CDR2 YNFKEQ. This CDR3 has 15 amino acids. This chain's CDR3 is CASSQASAEYYEQYF. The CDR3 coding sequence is TGTGCCAGCAGCCAAGCTTCGGCGGAGTACTACGAGCAGTACTTC.

The CDR3, as DNA: TGTGCCAGCACAGGGATGAACACTGAAGCTTTCTTT. Encoded protein: CASTGMNTEAFF. The chain employs TRBV6-5 and TRBJ1-1; maybe TRBD1 (5 bases). The CDR3 covers 12 residues. V lost 7 bases, J lost 0 bases, and 6 bases lay in between. Looked up from germline, CDR1 is MNHEY and CDR2 is SVGAGI.

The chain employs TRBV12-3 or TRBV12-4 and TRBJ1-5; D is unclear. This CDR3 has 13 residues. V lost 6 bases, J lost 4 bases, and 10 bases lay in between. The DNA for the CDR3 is TGTGCCAGCAGCCCGGGGATTAATCAGCCCCAGCATTTT. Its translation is CASSPGINQPQHF.

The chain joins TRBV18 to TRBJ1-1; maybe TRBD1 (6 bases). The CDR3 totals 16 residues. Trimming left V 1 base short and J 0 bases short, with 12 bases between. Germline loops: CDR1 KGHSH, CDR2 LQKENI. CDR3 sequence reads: CASSPLYGQLNTEAFF. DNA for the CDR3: TGTGCCAGCTCACCACTCTACGGACAGCTGAACACTGAAGCTTTCTTT.

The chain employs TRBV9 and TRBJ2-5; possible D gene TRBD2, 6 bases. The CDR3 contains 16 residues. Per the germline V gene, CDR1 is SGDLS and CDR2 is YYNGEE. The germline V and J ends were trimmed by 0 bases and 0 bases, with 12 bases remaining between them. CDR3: CASSVGAGGYQETQYF. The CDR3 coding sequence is TGTGCCAGCAGCGTAGGGGCAGGAGGGTACCAAGAGACCCAGTACTTC.

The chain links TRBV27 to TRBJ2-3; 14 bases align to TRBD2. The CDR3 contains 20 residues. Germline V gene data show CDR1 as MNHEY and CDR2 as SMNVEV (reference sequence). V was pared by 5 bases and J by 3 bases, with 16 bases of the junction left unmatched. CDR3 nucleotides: TGTGCCAGCAGTCGCCGACTAGCGGGAGGGAGCACTAGAGAAACAGATACGCAGTATTTT. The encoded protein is CASSRRLAGGSTRETDTQYF.

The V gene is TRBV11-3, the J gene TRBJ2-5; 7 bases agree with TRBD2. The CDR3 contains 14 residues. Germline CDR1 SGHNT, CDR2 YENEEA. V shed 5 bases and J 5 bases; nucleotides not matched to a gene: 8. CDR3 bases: TGTGCCAGCAGCCCCTCTTGGGGGGGGGAGACCCAGTACTTC. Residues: CASSPSWGGETQYF.

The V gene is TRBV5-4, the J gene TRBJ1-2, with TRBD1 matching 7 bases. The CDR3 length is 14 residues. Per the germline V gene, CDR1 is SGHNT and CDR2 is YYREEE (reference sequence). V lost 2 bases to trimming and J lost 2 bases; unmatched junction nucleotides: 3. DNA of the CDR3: TGTGCCAGCAGCTTCGAGACAGGGAACTATGGCTACACCTTC. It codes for CASSFETGNYGYTF.

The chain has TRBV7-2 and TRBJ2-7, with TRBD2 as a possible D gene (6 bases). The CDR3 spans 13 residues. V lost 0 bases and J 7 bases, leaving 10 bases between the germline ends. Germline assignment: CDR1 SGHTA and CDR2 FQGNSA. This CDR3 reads CASSLAGSGEQYF. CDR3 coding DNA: TGTGCCAGCAGCTTAGCCGGGAGCGGTGAGCAGTACTTC.

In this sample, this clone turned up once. The CDR3 coding sequence is TGTGCCTGGAGCCTAGCGGGAGGAGGAGGCTACGAGCAGTACTTC. Encoded protein: CAWSLAGGGGYEQYF. This chain joins TRBV30 and TRBJ2-7; 11 bases line up with TRBD2. J was trimmed by 3 bases and V by 3 bases; bases with no gene match: 7. CDR1 is GTSNPN, CDR2 SVGIG, per germline (reference sequence). The CDR3 is 15 residues long.

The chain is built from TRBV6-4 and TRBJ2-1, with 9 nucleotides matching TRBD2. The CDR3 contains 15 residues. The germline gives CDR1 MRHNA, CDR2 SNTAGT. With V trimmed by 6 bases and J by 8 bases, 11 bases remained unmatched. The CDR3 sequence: CASSLGASGKDEQFF. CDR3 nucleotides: TGTGCCAGCAGCCTAGGGGCTAGCGGGAAGGATGAGCAGTTCTTC.

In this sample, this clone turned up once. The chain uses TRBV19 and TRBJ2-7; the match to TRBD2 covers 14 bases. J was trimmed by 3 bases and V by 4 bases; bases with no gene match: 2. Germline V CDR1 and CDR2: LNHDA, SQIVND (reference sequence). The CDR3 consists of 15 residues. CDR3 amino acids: CASSTGTSGSYEQYF. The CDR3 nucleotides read TGTGCCAGTAGTACCGGGACTAGCGGGAGCTACGAGCAGTACTTC. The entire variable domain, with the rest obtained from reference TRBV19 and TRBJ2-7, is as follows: DGGITQSPKYLFRKEGQNVTLSCEQNLNHDAMYWYRQDPGQGLRLIYYSQIVNDFQKGDIAEGYSVSREKKESFPLTVTSAQKNPTAFYLCASSTGTSGSYEQYFGPGTRLTVT.

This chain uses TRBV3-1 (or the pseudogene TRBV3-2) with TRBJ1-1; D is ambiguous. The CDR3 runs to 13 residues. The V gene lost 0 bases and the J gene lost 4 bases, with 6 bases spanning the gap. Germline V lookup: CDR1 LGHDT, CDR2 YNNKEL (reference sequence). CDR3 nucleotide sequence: TGTGCCAGCAGCCAAGAGGGCATCACTGAAGCTTTCTTT. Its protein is CASSQEGITEAFF.